The TCR beta chain described here comes from a study of blood T cells in healthy people across ages. A second about 7 to 12 cycle PCR used barcoded and J-beta primers. TCRdb re-called the 5' RACE reads with MiXCR, one entry per CDR3 protein. The table lists 850,000 or so distinct CDR3 sequences, under 30% of them singletons. As for this clonotype: A much larger clone sits a single nucleotide away, making a read error possible.

The receptor comes from a woman aged 80 or over in good health. The sample was blood.

This chain's CDR3 is CASSRRGGLREQFF. CDR3 in DNA: TGTGCCAGCAGCAGACGGGGGGGGCTACGGGAGCAGTTCTTC. The chain links TRBV5-6 to TRBJ2-1, with 8 bases lining up with TRBD2. V was pared by 4 bases and J by 10 bases, with 10 bases of the junction left unmatched. The CDR3 is 14 residues long. Germline lookup yields CDR1 SGHDT and CDR2 YYEEEE.